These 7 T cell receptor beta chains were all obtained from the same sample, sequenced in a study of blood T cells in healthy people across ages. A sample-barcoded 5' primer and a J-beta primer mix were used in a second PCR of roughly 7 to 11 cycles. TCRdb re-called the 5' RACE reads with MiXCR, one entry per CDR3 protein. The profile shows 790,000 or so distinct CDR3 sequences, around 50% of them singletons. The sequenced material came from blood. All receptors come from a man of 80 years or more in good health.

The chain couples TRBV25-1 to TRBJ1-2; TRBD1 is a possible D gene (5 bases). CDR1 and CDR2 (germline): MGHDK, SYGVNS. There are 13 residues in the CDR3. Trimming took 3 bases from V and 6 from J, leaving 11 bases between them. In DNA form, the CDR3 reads TGTGCCAGCAGTGATTGGATACAGGATGGCTACACCTTC. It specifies CASSDWIQDGYTF.

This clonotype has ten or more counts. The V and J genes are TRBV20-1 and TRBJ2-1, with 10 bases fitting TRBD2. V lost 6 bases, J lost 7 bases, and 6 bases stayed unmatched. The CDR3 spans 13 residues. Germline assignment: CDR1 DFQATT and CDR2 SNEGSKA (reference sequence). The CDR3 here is CSANSGRWNEQFF. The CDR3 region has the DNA TGCAGTGCCAATAGCGGGAGGTGGAATGAGCAGTTCTTC.

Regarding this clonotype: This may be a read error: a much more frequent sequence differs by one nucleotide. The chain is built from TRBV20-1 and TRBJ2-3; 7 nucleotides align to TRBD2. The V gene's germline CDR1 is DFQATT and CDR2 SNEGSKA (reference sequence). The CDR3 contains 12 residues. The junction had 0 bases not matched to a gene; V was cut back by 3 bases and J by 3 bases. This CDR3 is CSASGRTDTQYF. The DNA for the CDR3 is TGCAGTGCTAGCGGGAGGACAGATACGCAGTATTTT.

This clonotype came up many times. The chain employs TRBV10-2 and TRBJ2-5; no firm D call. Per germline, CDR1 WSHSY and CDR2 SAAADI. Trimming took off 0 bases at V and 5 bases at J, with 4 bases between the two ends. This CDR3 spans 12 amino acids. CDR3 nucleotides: TGCGCCAGCAGTGAGTCCAGGGAGACCCAGTACTTC. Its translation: CASSESRETQYF.

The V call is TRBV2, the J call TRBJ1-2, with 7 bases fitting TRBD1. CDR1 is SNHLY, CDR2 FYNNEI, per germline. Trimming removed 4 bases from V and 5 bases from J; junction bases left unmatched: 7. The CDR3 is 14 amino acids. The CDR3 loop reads CASSVGDSRYGYTF. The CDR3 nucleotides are TGTGCCAGCAGTGTAGGGGACAGTCGGTATGGCTACACCTTC.

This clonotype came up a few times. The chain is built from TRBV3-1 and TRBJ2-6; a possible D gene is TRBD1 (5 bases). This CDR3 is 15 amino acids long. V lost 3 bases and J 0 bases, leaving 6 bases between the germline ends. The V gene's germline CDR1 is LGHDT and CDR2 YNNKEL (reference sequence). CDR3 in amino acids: CASSQDTSGANVLTF. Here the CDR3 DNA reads TGTGCCAGCAGCCAGGACACCTCTGGGGCCAACGTCCTGACTTTC.

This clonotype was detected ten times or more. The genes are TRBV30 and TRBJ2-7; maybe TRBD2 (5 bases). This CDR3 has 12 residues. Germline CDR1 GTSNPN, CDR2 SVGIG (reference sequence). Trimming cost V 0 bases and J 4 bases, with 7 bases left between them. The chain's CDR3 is CAWSVGGYEQYF. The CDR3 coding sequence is TGTGCCTGGAGTGTAGGAGGATACGAGCAGTACTTC.